A selection of T cell receptor beta chains follows, all from one sample in a study of blood T cell repertoires in COVID-19. Produced via immunoSEQ multiplex PCR; TCRdb's table is partial and in-frame only. The sample shows around 320,000 clones, about 85% of them seen only once. The sequencing sample was made of peripheral blood. Receptors were obtained from a man between 18 and 35 years old with active or convalescent COVID-19. Each CDR3 is given with its conserved first and last residue. D genes are given only for firm matches. Only part of the rows carry a size: once, few, many, or a class if the clone is expanded.

clone size: -; J gene: TRBJ1-3; D gene: -; V gene: TRBV18; CDR3 protein: CASSPQRSGNTIYF; CDR3 DNA: TGTGCCAGCTCACCTCAGCGCTCTGGAAACACCATATATTTT
clone size: once; J gene: TRBJ1-5; D gene: TRBD1; V gene: TRBV4-1; CDR3 protein: CASSQVVWVGQAMWPQHF; CDR3 DNA: TGCGCCAGCAGCCAAGTGGTCTGGGTGGGACAGGCGATGTGGCCCCAGCATTTT
clone size: -; J gene: TRBJ2-5; D gene: TRBD2; V gene: TRBV11-2; CDR3 protein: CASRGVWQETQYF; CDR3 DNA: TGTGCCAGCCGGGGGGTGTGGCAGGAGACCCAGTACTTC
clone size: -; J gene: TRBJ1-6; D gene: -; V gene: TRBV5-1; CDR3 protein: CASSLPDSSYNSPLHF; CDR3 DNA: TGCGCCAGCAGCTTGCCTGACAGCTCCTATAATTCACCCCTCCACTTT
clone size: -; J gene: TRBJ2-3; D gene: -; V gene: TRBV14; CDR3 protein: CASSPYFRGNTDTQYF; CDR3 DNA: TGTGCCAGCAGCCCCTACTTCAGGGGAAACACAGATACGCAGTATTTT
clone size: -; J gene: TRBJ2-1; D gene: TRBD2; V gene: TRBV11-2; CDR3 protein: CASSVGLDNEQFF; CDR3 DNA: TGTGCCAGCAGCGTGGGACTAGACAATGAGCAGTTCTTC
clone size: -; J gene: TRBJ1-1; D gene: -; V gene: TRBV25-1; CDR3 protein: CASRTVDSGRAFF; CDR3 DNA: TGTGCCAGCAGGACGGTGGACAGCGGTAGAGCTTTCTTT
clone size: -; J gene: TRBJ1-1; D gene: -; V gene: TRBV5-1; CDR3 protein: CATHRGGGVGTEAFF; CDR3 DNA: TGCGCCACTCATCGGGGCGGGGGCGTGGGGACTGAAGCTTTCTTT
clone size: -; J gene: TRBJ2-1; D gene: -; V gene: TRBV4-1; CDR3 protein: CASSPSSTVYNEQFF; CDR3 DNA: TGCGCCAGCAGCCCGAGCTCGACAGTCTACAATGAGCAGTTCTTC
clone size: -; J gene: TRBJ1-1; D gene: -; V gene: TRBV2; CDR3 protein: CASSTQGPTEAFF; CDR3 DNA: TGTGCCAGCAGTACACAGGGACCGACTGAAGCTTTCTTT
clone size: -; J gene: TRBJ2-7; D gene: -; V gene: TRBV23-1; CDR3 protein: CASSQSQGLSSYEQYF; CDR3 DNA: TGCGCCAGCAGTCAATCGCAGGGTCTGTCCTCCTACGAGCAGTACTTC
clone size: -; J gene: TRBJ2-2; D gene: -; V gene: TRBV10-3; CDR3 protein: CAISARTGELFF; CDR3 DNA: TGTGCCATCAGTGCGAGGACCGGGGAGCTGTTTTTT
clone size: -; J gene: TRBJ2-7; D gene: TRBD2; V gene: TRBV7-2; CDR3 protein: CASSLGVGGAYEQYF; CDR3 DNA: TGTGCCAGCAGCTTGGGGGTGGGAGGGGCCTACGAGCAGTACTTC
clone size: few; J gene: TRBJ1-5; D gene: -; V gene: TRBV6-1; CDR3 protein: CASSERGAVLSNQPQHF; CDR3 DNA: TGTGCCAGCAGTGAAAGGGGTGCGGTACTTAGCAATCAGCCCCAGCATTTT
clone size: -; J gene: TRBJ2-3; D gene: -; V gene: TRBV9; CDR3 protein: CASSSLFRDTQYF; CDR3 DNA: TGTGCCAGCAGCTCCCTCTTTAGAGATACGCAGTATTTT
clone size: -; J gene: TRBJ2-1; D gene: TRBD1; V gene: TRBV18; CDR3 protein: CASSPPGQLYNEQFF; CDR3 DNA: TGTGCCAGCTCACCACCGGGACAGCTTTACAATGAGCAGTTCTTC
clone size: -; J gene: TRBJ1-2; D gene: -; V gene: TRBV5-4; CDR3 protein: CASSLLQGEYGYTF; CDR3 DNA: TGTGCCAGCAGCTTGTTACAAGGAGAATATGGCTACACCTTC
clone size: once; J gene: TRBJ1-2; D gene: -; V gene: TRBV5-1; CDR3 protein: CASSLQGNYGYTF; CDR3 DNA: TGCGCCAGCAGCTTACAGGGAAACTATGGCTACACCTTC